The T cell receptor beta chain described here comes from a study of blood T cell repertoires in COVID-19. Germline V gene lookup returns CDR1 MNHEY and CDR2 SVGAGI. CDR3 length equals 15 residues. The germline V and J ends were trimmed by 5 bases and 4 bases, with 17 bases remaining between them. Using immunoSEQ multiplex PCR, the repertoire was profiled, and TCRdb retains in-frame clones only, with some absent. The sample has almost 400,000 clones; around nine tenths are singletons. This receptor was taken from a woman in her twenties or thirties with acute COVID-19. The sequenced sample consisted of PBMCs or T cells enriched from blood (not recorded which). The chain couples TRBV6-5 to TRBJ1-1, with a possible D match to TRBD1 (5 bases). The chain's CDR3 is CASSPAEGSATEAFF. CDR3 DNA sequence: TGTGCCAGCAGTCCCGCGGAGGGGTCGGCCACTGAAGCTTTCTTT.